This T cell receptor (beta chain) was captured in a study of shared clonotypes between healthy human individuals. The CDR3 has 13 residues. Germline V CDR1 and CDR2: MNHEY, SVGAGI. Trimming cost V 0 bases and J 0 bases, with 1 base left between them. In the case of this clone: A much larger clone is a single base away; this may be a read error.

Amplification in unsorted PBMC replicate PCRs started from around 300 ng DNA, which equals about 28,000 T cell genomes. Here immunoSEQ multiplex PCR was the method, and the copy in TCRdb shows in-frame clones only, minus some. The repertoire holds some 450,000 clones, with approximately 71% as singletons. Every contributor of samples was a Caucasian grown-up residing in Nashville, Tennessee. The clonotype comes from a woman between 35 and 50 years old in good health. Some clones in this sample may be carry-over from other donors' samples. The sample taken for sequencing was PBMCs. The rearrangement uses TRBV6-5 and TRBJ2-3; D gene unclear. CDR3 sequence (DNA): TGTGCCAGCAGTTACTCTAGCACAGATACGCAGTATTTT. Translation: CASSYSSTDTQYF.